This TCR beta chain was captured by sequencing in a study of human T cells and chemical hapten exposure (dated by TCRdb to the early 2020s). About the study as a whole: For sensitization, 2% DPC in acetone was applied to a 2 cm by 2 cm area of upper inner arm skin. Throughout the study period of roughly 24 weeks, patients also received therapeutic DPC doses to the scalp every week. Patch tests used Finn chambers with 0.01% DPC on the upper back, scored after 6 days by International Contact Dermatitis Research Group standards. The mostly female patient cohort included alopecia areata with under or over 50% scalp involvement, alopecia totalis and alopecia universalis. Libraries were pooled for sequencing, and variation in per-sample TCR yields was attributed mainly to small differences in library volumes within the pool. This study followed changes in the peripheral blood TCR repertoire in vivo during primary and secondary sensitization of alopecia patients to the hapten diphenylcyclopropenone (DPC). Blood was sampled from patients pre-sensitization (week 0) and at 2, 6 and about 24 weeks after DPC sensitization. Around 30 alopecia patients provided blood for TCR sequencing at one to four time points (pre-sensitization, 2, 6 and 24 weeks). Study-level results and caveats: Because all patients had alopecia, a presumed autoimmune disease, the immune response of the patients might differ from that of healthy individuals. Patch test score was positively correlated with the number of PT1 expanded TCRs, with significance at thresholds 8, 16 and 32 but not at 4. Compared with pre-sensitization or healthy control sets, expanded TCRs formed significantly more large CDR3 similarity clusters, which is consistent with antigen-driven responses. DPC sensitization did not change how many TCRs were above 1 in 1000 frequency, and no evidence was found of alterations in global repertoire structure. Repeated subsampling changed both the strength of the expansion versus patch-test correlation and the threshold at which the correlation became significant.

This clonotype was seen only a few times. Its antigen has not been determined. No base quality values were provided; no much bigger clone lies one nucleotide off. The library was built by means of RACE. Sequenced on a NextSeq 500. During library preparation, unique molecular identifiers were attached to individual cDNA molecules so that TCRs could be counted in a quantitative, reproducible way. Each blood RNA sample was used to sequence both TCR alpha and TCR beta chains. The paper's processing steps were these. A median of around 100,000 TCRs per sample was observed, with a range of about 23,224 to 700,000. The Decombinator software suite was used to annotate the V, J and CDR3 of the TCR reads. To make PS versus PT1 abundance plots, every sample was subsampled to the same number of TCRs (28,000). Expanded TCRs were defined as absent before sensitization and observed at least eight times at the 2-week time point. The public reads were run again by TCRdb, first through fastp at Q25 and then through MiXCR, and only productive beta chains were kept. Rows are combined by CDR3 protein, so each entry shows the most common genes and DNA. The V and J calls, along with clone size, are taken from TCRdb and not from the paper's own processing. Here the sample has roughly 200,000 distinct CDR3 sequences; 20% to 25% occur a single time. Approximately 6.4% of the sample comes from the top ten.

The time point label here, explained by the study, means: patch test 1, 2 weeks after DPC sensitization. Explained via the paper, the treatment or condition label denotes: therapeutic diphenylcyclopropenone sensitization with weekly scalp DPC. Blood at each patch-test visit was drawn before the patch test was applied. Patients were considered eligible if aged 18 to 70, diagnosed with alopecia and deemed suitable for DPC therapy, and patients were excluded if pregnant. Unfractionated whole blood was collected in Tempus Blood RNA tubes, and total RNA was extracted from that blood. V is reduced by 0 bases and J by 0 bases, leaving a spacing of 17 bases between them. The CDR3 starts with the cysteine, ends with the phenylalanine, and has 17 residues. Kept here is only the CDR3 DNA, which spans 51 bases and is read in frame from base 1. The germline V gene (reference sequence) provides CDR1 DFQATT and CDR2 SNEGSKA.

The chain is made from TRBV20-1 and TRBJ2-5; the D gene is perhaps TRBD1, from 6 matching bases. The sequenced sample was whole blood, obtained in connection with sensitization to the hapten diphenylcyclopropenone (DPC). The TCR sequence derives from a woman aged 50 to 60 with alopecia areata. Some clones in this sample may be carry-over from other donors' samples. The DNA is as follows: TGCAGTGCTAGAGATCTAAGGTCAGGGGATTACCAAGAGACCCAGTACTTC. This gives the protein CSARDLRSGDYQETQYF.